The 8 T cell receptor beta chains given below trace back to one sample, sequenced in a study of T cell repertoires in cytomegalovirus infection. TCRdb analysed the reads with MiXCR anew, one entry per CDR3 protein. The sample yields about 220,000 distinct CDR3 sequences, about 39% seen once. The antigens these receptors bind are not known. The source material was CD8+ T cells from cultured PBMCs, sampled from culture after CMV antigen stimulation. These receptors were obtained from a human donor in good health (CMV status not recorded). Some clones in this sample may be carry-over from other donors' samples.

This clonotype was observed a handful of times. The J gene is TRBJ1-1, the V gene TRBV6-5, with 8 bases lining up with TRBD1. The trim removed 5 bases at V and 5 bases at J, leaving 7 bases unmatched. There are 14 residues in the CDR3. Germline loops: CDR1 MNHEY, CDR2 SVGAGI. The CDR3, as DNA: TGTGCCAGCAGTGCGACAGGGGCGTGGACTGAAGCTTTCTTT. Translation: CASSATGAWTEAFF.

As to this clonotype: The junction differs from germline at one of its ends, possibly a read error. V and J are TRBV7-9 and TRBJ1-1; no clear D. There are 12 residues in the CDR3. Germline V gives CDR1 SEHNR, CDR2 FQNEAQ (reference sequence). The CDR3 DNA reads TGTGCCAGCATCTTAGGGTCAGGCGACGCTTTCTTT. It encodes CASILGSGDAFF.

This chain links TRBV11-2 with TRBJ2-1, with 8 bases that match TRBD2. The CDR3 covers 15 residues. Unmatched junction bases numbered 3, after V lost 5 bases and J lost 0 bases. Germline CDR1 and CDR2: SGHAT and FQNNGV. Here the CDR3 DNA reads TGTGCCAGCAGCGGTAGCGGGATCTCCTACAATGAGCAGTTCTTC. This encodes CASSGSGISYNEQFF.

This clonotype showed up just a few times. V gene TRBV7-8 combines with J gene TRBJ2-7; D unresolved. Trimming stripped 1 base from V and 0 bases from J, with 10 bases between. This CDR3 comprises 15 residues. Germline V gene lookup returns CDR1 SGHVS and CDR2 FQNEAQ. The CDR3 reads CASSLEQDSSYEQYF. The CDR3 DNA is TGTGCCAGCAGCTTAGAGCAGGATTCCTCCTACGAGCAGTACTTC.

This clonotype was observed a few times. The rearrangement uses TRBV7-9 and TRBJ2-3, with 9 positions matching TRBD1. The CDR3 is 15 amino acids. V lost 5 bases and J lost 0; bases outside the gene matches: 3. CDR1 and CDR2 (germline): SEHNR, FQNEAQ (reference sequence). The CDR3 here is CASSPTGGSTDTQYF. CDR3 nucleotides: TGTGCCAGCAGCCCGACAGGGGGTAGCACAGATACGCAGTATTTT.

The chain uses TRBV7-9 and TRBJ2-1; unclear D gene. CDR1 and CDR2 (germline): SEHNR, FQNEAQ (reference sequence). V shed 8 bases and J shed 7 bases, with 12 bases lying between them. This CDR3 has 12 amino acids. As DNA, the CDR3 is TGTGCCAGCGGTCGGATGGGAAATGAGCAGTTCTTC. This translates into CASGRMGNEQFF.

This clonotype was counted only a few times. V and J are TRBV3-1 and TRBJ1-4; D remains ambiguous. Trimming left V 0 bases short and J 5 bases short, with 13 bases between. Germline CDR1 and CDR2: LGHDT and YNNKEL (reference sequence). The CDR3 runs to 16 residues. The CDR3 is CASSQDLGVQNEKLFF. The CDR3 DNA reads as TGTGCCAGCAGCCAAGATCTCGGGGTTCAGAATGAAAAACTGTTTTTT.

V gene TRBV9 combines with J gene TRBJ2-3, with 10 bases that match TRBD1. With V trimmed by 3 bases and J by 1 base, 8 bases remained unmatched. The CDR3 extends over 17 amino acids. Per germline, CDR1 SGDLS and CDR2 YYNGEE. CDR3 loop: CASSGAGTGDGTDTQYF. Written as DNA, the CDR3 is TGTGCCAGCAGCGGAGCCGGGACAGGGGATGGCACAGATACGCAGTATTTT.